The T cell receptor beta chain described here comes from a study of blood T cell repertoires in COVID-19. The germline V gene encodes CDR1 KGHSH and CDR2 LQKENI. The CDR3 has 14 residues. The V and J ends lost 5 bases and 7 bases, in that order; junction bases with no gene match: 7. As handled by the study authors: Cell counts per sample came from amplifying reference gene primers. Assay used: immunoSEQ multiplex PCR; TCRdb lists only in-frame clones, some missing. That table furnishes V, J and clone size, whereas the DNA furnished D and trimming. The sample contains roughly 200,000 clones, 70% to 90% of which appear only once.

The rearrangement links TRBV18 to TRBJ2-1; 8 bases are a match to TRBD1. The TCR sequence derives from a woman aged 25 to 39 with active or convalescent COVID-19. Sequencing used peripheral blood. CDR3 coding DNA: TGTGCCAGCTCAGCCCCGGACAGGGAGAATGAGCAGTTCTTC. Its translation is CASSAPDRENEQFF.